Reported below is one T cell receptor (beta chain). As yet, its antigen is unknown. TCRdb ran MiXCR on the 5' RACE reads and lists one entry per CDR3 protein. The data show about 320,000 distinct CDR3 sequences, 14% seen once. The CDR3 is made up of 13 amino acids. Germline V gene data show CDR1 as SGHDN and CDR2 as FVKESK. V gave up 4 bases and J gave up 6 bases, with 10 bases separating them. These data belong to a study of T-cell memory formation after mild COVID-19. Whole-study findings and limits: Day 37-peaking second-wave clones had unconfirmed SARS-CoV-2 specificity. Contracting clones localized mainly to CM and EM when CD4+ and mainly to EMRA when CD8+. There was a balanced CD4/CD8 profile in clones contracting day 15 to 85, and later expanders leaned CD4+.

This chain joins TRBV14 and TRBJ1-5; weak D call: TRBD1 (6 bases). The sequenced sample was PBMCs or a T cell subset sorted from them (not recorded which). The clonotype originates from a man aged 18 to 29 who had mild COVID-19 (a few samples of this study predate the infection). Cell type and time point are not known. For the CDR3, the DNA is TGTGCCAGCAGCCCGAAGGACAGTCAGCCCCAGCATTTT. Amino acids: CASSPKDSQPQHF. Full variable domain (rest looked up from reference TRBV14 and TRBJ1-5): EAGVTQFPSHSVIEKGQTVTLRCDPISGHDNLYWYRRVMGKEIKFLLHFVKESKQDESGMPNNRFLAERTGGTYSTLKVQPAELEDSGVYFCASSPKDSQPQHFGDGTRLSIL.